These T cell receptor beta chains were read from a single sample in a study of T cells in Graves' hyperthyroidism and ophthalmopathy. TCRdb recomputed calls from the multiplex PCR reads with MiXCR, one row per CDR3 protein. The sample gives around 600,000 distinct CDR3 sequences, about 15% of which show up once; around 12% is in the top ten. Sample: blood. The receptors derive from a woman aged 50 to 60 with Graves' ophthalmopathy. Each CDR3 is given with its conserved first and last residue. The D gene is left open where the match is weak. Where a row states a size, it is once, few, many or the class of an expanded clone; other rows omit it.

TGTGCCAGCGGGACCCGTGGCACAGATACGCAGTATTTT,CASGTRGTDTQYF,NA,NA,TRBV19,TRBJ2-3
TGTGCCAGCAGCTTGAAGGGACAGCCGATGGGTACGCAGTATTTT,CASSLKGQPMGTQYF,many,TRBD1,TRBV27,TRBJ2-3
TGTGCCAGCGGACATACAAACAATGAGCAGTTCTTC,CASGHTNNEQFF,few,NA,TRBV12-3/TRBV12-4,TRBJ2-1
TGCGCCAGCAGCCAAGCGAGCGCCGAGGCTCACTACGAGCAGTACTTC,CASSQASAEAHYEQYF,many,NA,TRBV4-1,TRBJ2-7
TGTGCCAGCAGTGGGTCAGAACAAGAGACCCAGTACTTC,CASSGSEQETQYF,NA,NA,TRBV2,TRBJ2-5
TGTGCCAGCAGCCTGGGGTCAGCCAAAGAAGCTTTCTTT,CASSLGSAKEAFF,few,NA,TRBV7-9,TRBJ1-1
TGCAGTGCTAGAGCGGTTTCTAGCGGGAGAGCTTCCGAGCAGTACTTC,CSARAVSSGRASEQYF,many,TRBD2,TRBV20-1,TRBJ2-7
TGTGCCAGCTCACCAGCGGGACAGGGGGCTCGCTACGAGCAGTACTTC,CASSPAGQGARYEQYF,many,TRBD1,TRBV18,TRBJ2-7
TGCGCCAGCAGCACAGGTACAGGGTTTTCGAATGAGCAGTTCTTC,CASSTGTGFSNEQFF,many,NA,TRBV5-1,TRBJ2-1
TGTGCCAGCAGCCGACAGGGGGAGGGCAATCAGCCCCAGCATTTT,CASSRQGEGNQPQHF,many,TRBD1,TRBV6-1,TRBJ1-5
TGTGCCAGCAGCTCTCCAGGGGTGGTGACCGGGGAGCTGTTTTTT,CASSSPGVVTGELFF,NA,NA,TRBV6-1,TRBJ2-2
TGCGCCAGCTCGGGGGCCTACGAGCAGTACTTC,CASSGAYEQYF,many,NA,TRBV6-2/TRBV6-3,TRBJ2-7
TGTGCCAGCAGCGTAGATTCGGAGGAAGCTTTCTTT,CASSVDSEEAFF,NA,NA,TRBV9,TRBJ1-1
TGCAGTGCTCGACTAGCGGGTTACGAGCAGTACTTC,CSARLAGYEQYF,few,TRBD2,TRBV20-1,TRBJ2-7
TGCGCCAGCAGCCAAGAGCGGGGGAGCGACAATGAGCAGTTCTTC,CASSQERGSDNEQFF,few,TRBD2,TRBV4-3,TRBJ2-1
TGCAGCTCACCCGTGGCTTCGGCCCGGGAGACCCAGTACTTC,CSSPVASARETQYF,many,NA,TRBV20-1,TRBJ2-5